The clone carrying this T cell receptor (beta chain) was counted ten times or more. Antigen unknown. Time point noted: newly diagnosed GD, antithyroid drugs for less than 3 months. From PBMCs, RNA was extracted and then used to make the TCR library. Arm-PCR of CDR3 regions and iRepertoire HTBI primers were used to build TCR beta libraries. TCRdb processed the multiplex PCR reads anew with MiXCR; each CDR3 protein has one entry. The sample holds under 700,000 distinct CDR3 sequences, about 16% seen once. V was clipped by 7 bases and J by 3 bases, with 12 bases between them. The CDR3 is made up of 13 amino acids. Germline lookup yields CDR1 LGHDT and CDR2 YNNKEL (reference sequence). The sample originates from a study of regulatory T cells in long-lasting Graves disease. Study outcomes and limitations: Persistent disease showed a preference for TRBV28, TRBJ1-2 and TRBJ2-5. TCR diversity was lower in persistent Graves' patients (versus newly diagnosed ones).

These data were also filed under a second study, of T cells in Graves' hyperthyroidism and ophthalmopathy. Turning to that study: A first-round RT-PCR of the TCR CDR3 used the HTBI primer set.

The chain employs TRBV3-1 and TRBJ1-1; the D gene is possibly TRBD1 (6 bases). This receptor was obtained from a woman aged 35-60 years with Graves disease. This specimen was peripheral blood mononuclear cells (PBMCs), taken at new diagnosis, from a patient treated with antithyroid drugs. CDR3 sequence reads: CASKARGYTEAFF. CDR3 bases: TGTGCCAGCAAAGCCAGGGGATACACTGAAGCTTTCTTT.